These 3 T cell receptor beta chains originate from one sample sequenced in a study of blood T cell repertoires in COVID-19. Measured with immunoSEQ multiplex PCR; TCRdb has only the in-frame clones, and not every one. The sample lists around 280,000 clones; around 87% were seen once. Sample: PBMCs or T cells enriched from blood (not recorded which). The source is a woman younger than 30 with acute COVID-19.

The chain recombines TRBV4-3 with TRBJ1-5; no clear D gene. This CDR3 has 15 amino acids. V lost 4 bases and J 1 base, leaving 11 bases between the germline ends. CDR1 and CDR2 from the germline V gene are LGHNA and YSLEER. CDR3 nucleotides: TGCGCCAGCAGCCCCCATGTCAGGAGCAATCAGCCCCAGCATTTT. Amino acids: CASSPHVRSNQPQHF.

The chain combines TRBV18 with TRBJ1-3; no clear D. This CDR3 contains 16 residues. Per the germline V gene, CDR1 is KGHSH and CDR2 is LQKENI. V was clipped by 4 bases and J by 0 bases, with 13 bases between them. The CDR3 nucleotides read TGTGCCAGCTCACAGTGGGCGAGCTCCTCTGGAAACACCATATATTTT. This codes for CASSQWASSSGNTIYF.

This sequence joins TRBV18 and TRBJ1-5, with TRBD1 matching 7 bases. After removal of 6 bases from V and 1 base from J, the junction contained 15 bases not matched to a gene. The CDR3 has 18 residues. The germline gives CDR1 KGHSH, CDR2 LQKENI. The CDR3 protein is CASSPEETGRLSNQPQHF. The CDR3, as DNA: TGTGCCAGCTCGCCGGAGGAGACAGGGAGGTTGAGCAATCAGCCCCAGCATTTT.